What follows is one T cell receptor beta chain and its context. The table came from immunoSEQ multiplex PCR; TCRdb's copy has only in-frame clones and leaves some out. The sample lists 110,000 or so clones, 75% to 90% seen once, with approximately 13% in the top ten. The data stem from a study of blood T cell repertoires in COVID-19. Study-wide background: Sites in the United States, Italy and Spain provided acute and convalescent COVID-19 samples. T cells, B-cell-depleted T cells, or PBMCs supplied cDNA or gDNA.

The clonotype was recovered from a human donor in a cohort sampled during active COVID-19. The sequencing sample was made of peripheral blood.

CDR3 sequence reads: CASSPRLGANTEAFF. The CDR3 DNA sequence: TGCGCCAGCAGCCCAAGATTGGGGGCGAACACTGAAGCTTTCTTT. V usage is TRBV4-3 and J usage is TRBJ1-1, with D possibly being TRBD1 (6 bases). The CDR3 extends over 15 amino acids. Trimming removed 4 bases at V and 1 base at J, with 13 bases between. Per the germline V gene, CDR1 is LGHNA and CDR2 is YSLEER.